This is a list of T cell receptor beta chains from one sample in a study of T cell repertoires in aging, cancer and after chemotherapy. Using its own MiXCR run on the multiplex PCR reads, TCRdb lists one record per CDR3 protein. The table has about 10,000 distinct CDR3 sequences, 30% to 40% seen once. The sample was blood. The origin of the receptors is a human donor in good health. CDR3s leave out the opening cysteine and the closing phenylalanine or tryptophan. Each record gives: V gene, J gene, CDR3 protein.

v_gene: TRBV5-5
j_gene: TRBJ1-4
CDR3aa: ASSSSGGQKLF

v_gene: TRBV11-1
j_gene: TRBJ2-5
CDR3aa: ASSIGFGGQKETQY

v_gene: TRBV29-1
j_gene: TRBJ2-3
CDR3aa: SVLGSLPDTQY

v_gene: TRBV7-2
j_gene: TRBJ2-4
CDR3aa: ASSLTITWNIQY

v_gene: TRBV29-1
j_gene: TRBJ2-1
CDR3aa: SVHPVAAGYNEQF

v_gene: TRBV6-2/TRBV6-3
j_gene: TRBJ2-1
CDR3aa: ASISRPVSYNEQF

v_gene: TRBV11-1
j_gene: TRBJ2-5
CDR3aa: ASEGGQETQY

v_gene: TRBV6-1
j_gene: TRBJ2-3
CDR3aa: ASSYPPTDTQY

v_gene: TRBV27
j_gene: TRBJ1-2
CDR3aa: ASSLRPGTGAYGYT

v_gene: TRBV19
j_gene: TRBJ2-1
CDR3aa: ASSTDRGEQF